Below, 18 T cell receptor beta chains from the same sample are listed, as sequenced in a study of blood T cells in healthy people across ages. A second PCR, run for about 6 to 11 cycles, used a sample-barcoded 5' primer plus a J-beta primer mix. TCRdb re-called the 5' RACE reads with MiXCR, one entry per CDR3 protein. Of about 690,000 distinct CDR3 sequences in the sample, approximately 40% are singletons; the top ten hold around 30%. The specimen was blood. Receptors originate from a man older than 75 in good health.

CDR3 coding DNA: TGTGCCAGCAGCCGCCCGGACAGAGCCTACGAGCAGTACTTC. Residues: CASSRPDRAYEQYF. The rearrangement uses TRBV11-2 and TRBJ2-7; D is possibly TRBD1 (6 bases). This CDR3 has 14 amino acids. Looked up from germline, CDR1 is SGHAT and CDR2 is FQNNGV. V lost 5 bases and J lost 2, with 13 bases in between.

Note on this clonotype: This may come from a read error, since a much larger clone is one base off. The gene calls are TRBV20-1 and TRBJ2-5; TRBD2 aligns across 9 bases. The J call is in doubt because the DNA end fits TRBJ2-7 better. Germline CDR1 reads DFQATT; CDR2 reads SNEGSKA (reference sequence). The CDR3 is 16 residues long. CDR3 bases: TGCAGTGCCCGCCGGGAAAATAGCGGGAGACACAACGAGCAGTACTTC. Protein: CSARRENSGRHNEQYF.

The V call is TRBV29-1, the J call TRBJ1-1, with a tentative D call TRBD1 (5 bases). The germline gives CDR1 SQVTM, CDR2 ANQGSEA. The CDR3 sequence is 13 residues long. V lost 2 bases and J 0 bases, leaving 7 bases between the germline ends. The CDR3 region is CSVERGMNTEAFF. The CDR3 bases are TGCAGCGTTGAAAGGGGTATGAACACTGAAGCTTTCTTT.

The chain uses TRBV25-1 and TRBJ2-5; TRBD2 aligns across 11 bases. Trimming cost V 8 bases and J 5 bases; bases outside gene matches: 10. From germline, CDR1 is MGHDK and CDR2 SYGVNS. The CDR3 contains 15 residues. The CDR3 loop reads CASETSGGRQETQYF. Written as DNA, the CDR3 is TGTGCCAGCGAAACTAGCGGGGGCCGCCAGGAGACCCAGTACTTC.

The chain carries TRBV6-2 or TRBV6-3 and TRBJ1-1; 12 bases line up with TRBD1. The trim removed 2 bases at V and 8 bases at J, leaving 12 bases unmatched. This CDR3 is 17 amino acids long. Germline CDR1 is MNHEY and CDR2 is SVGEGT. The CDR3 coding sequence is TGTGCCAGCAGTTACCCCCGGGGACAGGGGGCGGGCACCGAAGCTTTCTTT. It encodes CASSYPRGQGAGTEAFF.

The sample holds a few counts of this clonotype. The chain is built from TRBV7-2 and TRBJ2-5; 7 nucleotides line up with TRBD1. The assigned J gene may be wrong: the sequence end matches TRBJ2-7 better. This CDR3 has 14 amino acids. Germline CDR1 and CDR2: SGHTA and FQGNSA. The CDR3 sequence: CASSRGRQGYEQYF. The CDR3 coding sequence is TGTGCCAGCAGCCGTGGCAGACAGGGATACGAGCAGTACTTC.

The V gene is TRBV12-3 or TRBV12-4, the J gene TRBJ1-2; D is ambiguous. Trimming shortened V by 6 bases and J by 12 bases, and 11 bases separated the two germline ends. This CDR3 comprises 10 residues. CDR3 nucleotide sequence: TGTGCCAGCAGAAAGGGTAGACACACCTTC. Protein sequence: CASRKGRHTF.

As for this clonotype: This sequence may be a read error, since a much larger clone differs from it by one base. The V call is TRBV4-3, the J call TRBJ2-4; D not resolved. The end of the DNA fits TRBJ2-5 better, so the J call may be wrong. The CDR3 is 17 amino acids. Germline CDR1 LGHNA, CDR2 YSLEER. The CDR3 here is CASSQGPPVVDRETQYF. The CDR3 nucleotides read TGCGCCAGCAGCCAAGGGCCGCCAGTGGTTGACCGGGAGACCCAGTACTTC.

The CDR3 region has the DNA TGTGCCAGCAGTGATAGCGGACCTTACAATGAGCAGTTCTTC. This codes for CASSDSGPYNEQFF. The V and J genes are TRBV25-1 and TRBJ2-1, with D perhaps matching TRBD2 (6 bases). With 3 bases removed from V and 4 bases from J, the gap between germline ends came to 10 bases. This CDR3 spans 14 amino acids. Germline-derived CDR1 and CDR2 are MGHDK and SYGVNS.

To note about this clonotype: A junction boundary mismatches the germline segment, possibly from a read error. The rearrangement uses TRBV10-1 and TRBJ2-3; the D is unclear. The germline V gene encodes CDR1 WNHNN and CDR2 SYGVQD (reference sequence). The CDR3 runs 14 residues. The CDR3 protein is CASSDEGNTDTRYF. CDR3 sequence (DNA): TGCGCCAGCAGTGATGAAGGGAACACAGATACGCGGTATTTT.

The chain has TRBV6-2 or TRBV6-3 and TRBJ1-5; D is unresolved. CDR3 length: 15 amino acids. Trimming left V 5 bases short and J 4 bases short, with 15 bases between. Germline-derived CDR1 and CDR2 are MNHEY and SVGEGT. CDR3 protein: CASSGRQAVNQPQHF. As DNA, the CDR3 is TGTGCCAGCAGTGGGCGGCAGGCCGTTAATCAGCCCCAGCATTTT.

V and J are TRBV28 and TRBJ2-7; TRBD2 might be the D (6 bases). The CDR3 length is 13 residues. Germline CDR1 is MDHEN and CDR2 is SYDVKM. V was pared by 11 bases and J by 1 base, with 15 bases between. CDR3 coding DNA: TGTGCCGGGGGGAATGGGGGTTCCTACGAGCAGTACTTC. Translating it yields CAGGNGGSYEQYF.

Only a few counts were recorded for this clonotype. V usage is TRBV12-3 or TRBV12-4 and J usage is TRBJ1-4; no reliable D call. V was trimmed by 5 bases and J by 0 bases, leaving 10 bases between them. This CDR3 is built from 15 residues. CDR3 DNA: TGTGCCAGCAGTCTCCGGACCACAACTAATGAAAAACTGTTTTTT. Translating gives CASSLRTTTNEKLFF.

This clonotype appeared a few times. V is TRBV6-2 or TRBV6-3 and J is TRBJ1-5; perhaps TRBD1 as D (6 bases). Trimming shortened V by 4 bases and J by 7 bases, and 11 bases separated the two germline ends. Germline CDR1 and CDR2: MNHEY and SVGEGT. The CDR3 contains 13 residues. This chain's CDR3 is CASSLTGRQPQHF. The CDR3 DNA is TGTGCCAGCAGTTTAACAGGGCGGCAGCCCCAGCATTTT.

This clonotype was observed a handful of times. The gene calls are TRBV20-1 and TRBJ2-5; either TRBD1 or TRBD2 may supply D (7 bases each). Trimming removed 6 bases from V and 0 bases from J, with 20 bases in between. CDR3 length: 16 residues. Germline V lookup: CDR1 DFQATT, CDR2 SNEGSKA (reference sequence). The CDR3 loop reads CSARSDQGGYQETQYF. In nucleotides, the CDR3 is TGCAGTGCCAGATCGGATCAGGGGGGGTACCAAGAGACCCAGTACTTC.

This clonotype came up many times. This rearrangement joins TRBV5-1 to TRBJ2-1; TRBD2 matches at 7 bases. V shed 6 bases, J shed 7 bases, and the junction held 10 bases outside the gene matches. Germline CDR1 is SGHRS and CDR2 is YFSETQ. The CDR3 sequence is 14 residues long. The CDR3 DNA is TGCGCCAGCAACTCTCCCGGGGGAGGGAATGAGCAGTTCTTC. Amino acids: CASNSPGGGNEQFF.

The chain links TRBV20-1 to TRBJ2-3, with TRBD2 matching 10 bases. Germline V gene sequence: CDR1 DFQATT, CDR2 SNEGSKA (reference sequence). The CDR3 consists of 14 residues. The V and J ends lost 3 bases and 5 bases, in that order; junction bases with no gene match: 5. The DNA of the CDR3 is TGCAGTGCTAGGAGGTTAGCGGGGGGAGATACGCAGTATTTT. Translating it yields CSARRLAGGDTQYF.

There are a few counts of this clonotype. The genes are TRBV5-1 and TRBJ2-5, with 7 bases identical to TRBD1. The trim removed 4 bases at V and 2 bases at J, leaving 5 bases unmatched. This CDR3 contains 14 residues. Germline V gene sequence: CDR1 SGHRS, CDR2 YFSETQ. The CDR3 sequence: CASSPRTGQETQYF. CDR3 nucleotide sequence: TGCGCCAGCAGCCCTAGGACAGGACAAGAGACCCAGTACTTC.